This T cell receptor (beta chain) was captured in a study of T-cell memory formation after mild COVID-19. About the research overall: In these data, TCR clusters were largely donor specific. Points from the study as a whole: Second-wave clones reaching peak frequency on day 37 lacked confirmed SARS-CoV-2 specificity. Pre-infection memory already had some responding clones, implying cross-reactive memory joined.

CDR3 length: 16 amino acids. Trimming cost V 5 bases and J 4 bases; bases outside gene matches: 12. The authors produced TCR alpha and TCR beta cDNA libraries with sample barcodes and UMIs by 5'RACE using constant-segment primers. One entry per CDR3 protein, called by TCRdb with MiXCR from the 5' RACE reads. In the table there are 300,000 to 350,000 distinct CDR3 sequences, roughly 13% of which are singletons. This clonotype was detected only a few times. The target antigen is unknown. This TCR was sampled from a man younger than 35 who had mild COVID-19 (a few samples of this study predate the infection). Cell type and time point are not known. The chain is built from TRBV12-3 or TRBV12-4 and TRBJ2-7; 9 bases are a match to TRBD1. What was sequenced was PBMCs or a T cell subset sorted from them (not recorded which). The CDR3 DNA reads TGTGCCAGCAGTCCGATCATCCTGGGACAGGGTTACGAGCAGTACTTC. Its protein is CASSPIILGQGYEQYF.